These 6 T cell receptor beta chains came from one sample sequenced in a study of T cells in Graves' hyperthyroidism and ophthalmopathy. RNA transcripts yielded amplified TCR beta CDR3 regions. HTBI primers were used for first-round RT-PCR of the TCR CDR3. Via MiXCR, TCRdb re-called the multiplex PCR reads, giving one row per CDR3 protein. The table has some 600,000 distinct CDR3 sequences, around 13% seen once. Sequencing input: blood. The receptors originated from a woman aged 25 to 39 with Graves' hyperthyroidism that later progressed to Graves' ophthalmopathy.

This clonotype was seen many times. This chain connects TRBV28 to TRBJ2-3; TRBD2 is a possible D gene (6 bases). This CDR3 spans 15 amino acids. The V gene lost 2 bases and the J gene lost 1 base, with 10 bases spanning the gap. The V gene's germline CDR1 is MDHEN and CDR2 SYDVKM. Here the CDR3 DNA reads TGTGCCAGCAGTTTAACGTCTAGCGGCACAGATACGCAGTATTTT. Translating it yields CASSLTSSGTDTQYF.

This clonotype has a count of ten or more. V usage is TRBV6-1 and J usage is TRBJ1-2, with D unresolved. Germline V lookup: CDR1 MNHNS, CDR2 SASEGT. This CDR3 is 13 amino acids long. The germline V and J ends were trimmed by 5 bases and 5 bases, with 12 bases remaining between them. CDR3 DNA: TGTGCCAGCAGTAAGGGATCACAGTATGGCTACACCTTC. This gives the protein CASSKGSQYGYTF.

This clonotype was counted ten times or more. The chain carries TRBV3-1 and TRBJ1-4; a weak D match, TRBD1 (5 bases). CDR3 length: 16 residues. The germline V and J ends were trimmed by 0 bases and 8 bases, with 16 bases remaining between them. Germline V gene sequence: CDR1 LGHDT, CDR2 YNNKEL (reference sequence). CDR3 bases: TGTGCCAGCAGCCAAGATCAGGCAGGGAAGGAGGAAAAACTGTTTTTT. Translating it yields CASSQDQAGKEEKLFF.

This clonotype was seen ten or more times. The CDR3 loop reads CAWSVQPYEGYTF. CDR3 DNA sequence: TGTGCCTGGAGTGTACAACCCTACGAGGGCTACACCTTC. This chain links TRBV30 with TRBJ1-2; D gene ambiguous. Trimming removed 0 bases from V and 8 bases from J, with 13 bases in between. The CDR3 totals 13 residues. Germline V CDR1 and CDR2: GTSNPN, SVGIG (reference sequence).

This clonotype was found a few times. In DNA form, the CDR3 reads TGTGCCAGTAGCTTGATACTAGCGGGATTTAGCACAGATACGCAGTATTTT. Residues: CASSLILAGFSTDTQYF. V is TRBV19 and J is TRBJ2-3, with 10 bases aligning to TRBD2. Germline loops: CDR1 LNHDA, CDR2 SQIVND (reference sequence). With V trimmed by 6 bases and J by 0 bases, 9 bases remained unmatched. CDR3 size: 17 residues.

The chain links TRBV7-2 to TRBJ2-1; 11 bases map to TRBD1. CDR1 SGHTA and CDR2 FQGNSA come from the germline V gene. The CDR3 loop spans 16 amino acids. The V and J ends lost 7 bases and 8 bases, in that order; junction bases with no gene match: 13. The CDR3 spells CASTPAPGQGGHEQFF. The CDR3 nucleotides are TGTGCCAGCACCCCCGCACCGGGACAGGGGGGACATGAGCAGTTCTTC.